A selection of T cell receptor beta chains follows, all from one sample in a study of response to subunit inactivated influenza vaccine. Each CDR3 protein gets one entry after TCRdb re-called the RT-PCR reads with MiXCR. The sample consists of about 500,000 distinct CDR3 sequences, 16% of them appearing once. The sequenced sample was CD4+ T cells sorted from PBMCs, obtained 23 months after vaccination. The source is a man aged 50 to 75 who received an inactivated influenza vaccine. Both conserved end residues are part of each CDR3. D genes are given only for firm matches. Rows give clone size only sometimes, using once, few, many, or a class for an expanded clone.

CDR3nt,CDR3aa,d_gene,abundance,j_gene,v_gene
TGTGCCAGCAGCGTAGGTCCGAGCTCCTATAATTCACCCCTCCACTTT,CASSVGPSSYNSPLHF,NA,NA,TRBJ1-6,TRBV9
TGTGCCAGCAGCTTAGTACGGGCGGTGGGACAAGAGACCCAGTACTTC,CASSLVRAVGQETQYF,NA,few,TRBJ2-5,TRBV7-2
TGTGCCAGCATTAAGGGGACAGGGTCACTCTATGGCTACACCTTC,CASIKGTGSLYGYTF,TRBD1,few,TRBJ1-2,TRBV28
TGCGCCAGCAGCCAAGAGTTCAGAGCGGGAGCGAACGGGGAGCTGTTTTTT,CASSQEFRAGANGELFF,TRBD2,many,TRBJ2-2,TRBV4-3
TGTGCCACGCTGACAGGGGGGAAGAACACTGAAGCTTTCTTT,CATLTGGKNTEAFF,TRBD1,NA,TRBJ1-1,TRBV27
TGTGCCATCAGTGAGTCGCCAGGGTATCAGCCCCAGCATTTT,CAISESPGYQPQHF,NA,NA,TRBJ1-5,TRBV10-3
TGCAGTGTCCTTTTGGTCTTCATGGGGTTGCACACTGAAGCTTTCTTT,CSVLLVFMGLHTEAFF,NA,few,TRBJ1-1,TRBV20-1
TGTGCCAGCTCACGGGGACAGGGGGCAGGTCAGCCCCAGCATTTT,CASSRGQGAGQPQHF,TRBD1,NA,TRBJ1-5,TRBV18
TGTGCCAGCAGTTTAGGAAACAACTATGGCTACACCTTC,CASSLGNNYGYTF,NA,few,TRBJ1-2,TRBV6-2/TRBV6-3
TGCGCCAGCAGCCAAAAGCGGGGCGACTTGTCCCTCCACTTT,CASSQKRGDLSLHF,NA,NA,TRBJ1-6,TRBV4-3
TGTGCCATCCTCCCAGCGGTGGGCTACGAGCAGTACTTC,CAILPAVGYEQYF,NA,few,TRBJ2-7,TRBV3-1
TGCAGCGTTGACCAGGAGATCACCGGGGAGCTGTTTTTT,CSVDQEITGELFF,NA,few,TRBJ2-2,TRBV29-1
TGTGCCAGCAGCCCTTCCAGGCTGAACACTGAAGCTTTCTTT,CASSPSRLNTEAFF,NA,few,TRBJ1-1,TRBV9
TGTGCCAGCAGTGTACCTAGCGGGAGTCAGCCCACGCAGTATTTT,CASSVPSGSQPTQYF,TRBD2,NA,TRBJ2-3,TRBV12-3/TRBV12-4
TGCAGTGCTAGGGGGAGCCAGAACACCGGGGAGCTGTTTTTT,CSARGSQNTGELFF,NA,NA,TRBJ2-2,TRBV20-1
TGTGCCTGGAGTGTAGGGACAACTTATGGCTACACCTTC,CAWSVGTTYGYTF,NA,many,TRBJ1-2,TRBV30
TGTGCCAGCAGCAAATCTACTAGCGGGAGCACCTACGAGCAGTACTTC,CASSKSTSGSTYEQYF,NA,NA,TRBJ2-7,TRBV21-1
TGTGCCAGCAGCCTACTTGAAATCTGGGGTAATTCTGGAAACACCATATATTTT,CASSLLEIWGNSGNTIYF,NA,few,TRBJ1-3,TRBV12-3/TRBV12-4
TGTGCCAGCAGCTTAGGCCAGGGGCCCCAGCATTTT,CASSLGQGPQHF,NA,many,TRBJ1-5,TRBV7-6
TGCAGTGCTAGAGATGGACAGTCGAGCTCCTACGAGCAGTACTTC,CSARDGQSSSYEQYF,NA,NA,TRBJ2-7,TRBV20-1
TGCAGTGCTAGGGTGGCATTAGCGGCCGATACGCAGTATTTT,CSARVALAADTQYF,NA,NA,TRBJ2-3,TRBV20-1
TGTGCCAGCAGCGTAAATACAGGGACCTACGAGCAGTACTTC,CASSVNTGTYEQYF,NA,few,TRBJ2-7,TRBV9